Given below is one T cell receptor beta chain in context. The repertoire was sequenced with immunoSEQ multiplex PCR; TCRdb's copy has only in-frame clones and lacks some. The sample shows some 71,000 clones, around 87% of them seen only once. The sample is drawn from a study of PD-L1 blockade in urothelial cancer. The overall study: Analysis of the blood was performed 3 weeks (second dose) and 6 weeks after treatment start.

Time point reported: pretreatment peripheral blood. Urothelial carcinoma affected the patients, and it was locally advanced or metastatic. This CDR3 is built from 14 residues. Trimming took 4 bases from V and 0 from J; bases not matched to a gene: 2. The germline V gene encodes CDR1 SGHRS and CDR2 YFSETQ. This receptor was identified in a man in his sixties with urothelial cancer. The sample was PBMCs, taken around atezolizumab (anti-PD-L1) treatment. V and J are TRBV5-1 and TRBJ1-1; 8 bases match TRBD1. The CDR3 sequence: CASSPDRVNTEAFF. CDR3 coding DNA: TGCGCCAGCAGCCCGGACAGGGTGAACACTGAAGCTTTCTTT.